The next 29 T cell receptor beta chains were all read from a single sample in a study of beta chain features in type 1 diabetes. Investigators reverse transcribed all isolated RNA, so they sequenced expressed TCRB transcripts. Assay used: immunoSEQ multiplex PCR; TCRdb lists only in-frame clones, some missing. The sample has 350,000 to 400,000 clones; about 15% are singletons. What was sequenced was naive CD4+ T cells from blood. The source is a woman between 18 and 30 years old in good health.

The genes are TRBV19 and TRBJ2-1; 13 bases line up with TRBD2. V dropped 7 bases and J dropped 6; count of bases not matched to a gene: 3. The CDR3 consists of 14 residues. Germline CDR1 reads LNHDA; CDR2 reads SQIVND (reference sequence). The CDR3 DNA sequence: TGTGCCAGTATCCGGACTAGCGGGAGCAATGAGCAGTTCTTC. Its protein product is CASIRTSGSNEQFF.

The DNA of the CDR3 is TGTGCCAGCTCACCACTTGGACTAGCCAGCACAGATACGCAGTATTTT. Its translation is CASSPLGLASTDTQYF. The V and J genes are TRBV18 and TRBJ2-3, with 8 bases that match TRBD2. Germline V gene sequence: CDR1 KGHSH, CDR2 LQKENI. Trimming took 1 base from V and 0 from J; bases not matched to a gene: 3. CDR3 length: 16 residues.

CDR3 in DNA: TGCAGCGTTGAAAGCGACGGGTCTACCTACGAGCAGTACTTC. Amino acids: CSVESDGSTYEQYF. The J gene is TRBJ2-7, the V gene TRBV29-1; D is ambiguous. V lost 2 bases to trimming and J lost 2 bases, with 13 bases between them. The CDR3 totals 14 residues. CDR1 is SQVTM, CDR2 ANQGSEA, per germline.

The chain joins TRBV30 to TRBJ1-5; D is possibly TRBD1 (5 bases). The CDR3 spans 16 residues. The germline gives CDR1 GTSNPN, CDR2 SVGIG (reference sequence). The V and J ends lost 2 bases and 0 bases respectively, with 14 bases between them. CDR3 amino acids: CAWSTPGTSSNQPQHF. CDR3 DNA: TGTGCCTGGAGTACCCCGGGGACTTCTAGCAATCAGCCCCAGCATTTT.

The chain uses TRBV30 and TRBJ1-1; 11 positions match TRBD1. The CDR3 runs 17 residues. Germline trimming cut 3 bases from V and 1 base from J; bases unmatched to any gene: 10. Germline V lookup: CDR1 GTSNPN, CDR2 SVGIG (reference sequence). This CDR3 reads CAWRTGRTGGKNTEAFF. As DNA, the CDR3 is TGTGCCTGGAGGACAGGGAGGACAGGGGGCAAGAACACTGAAGCTTTCTTT. The full variable domain, rest sourced from reference TRBV30 and TRBJ1-1, is SQTIHQWPATLVQPVGSPLSLECTVEGTSNPNLYWYRQAAGRGLQLLFYSVGIGQISSEVPQNLSASRPQDRQFILSSKKLLLSDSGFYLCAWRTGRTGGKNTEAFFGQGTRLTVV.

This chain joins TRBV5-1 and TRBJ2-1; 12 bases line up with TRBD2. The length of the CDR3 is 17 residues. Trimming took 2 bases from V and 3 from J; bases not matched to a gene: 6. The germline V gene encodes CDR1 SGHRS and CDR2 YFSETQ. CDR3 loop: CASSFSELAGGYNEQFF. CDR3 coding DNA: TGCGCCAGCAGCTTCTCTGAACTAGCGGGGGGCTACAATGAGCAGTTCTTC.

The V and J genes are TRBV6-5 and TRBJ2-5; D might be TRBD2 (5 bases). This CDR3 contains 15 residues. Germline V gene lookup returns CDR1 MNHEY and CDR2 SVGAGI. The ends were cut back, 5 bases at V and 5 bases at J, with 18 bases in the middle. The CDR3, as DNA: TGTGCCAGCAGTCACCAACGGTTGAGGGCGGAGACCCAGTACTTC. Translation gives CASSHQRLRAETQYF.

The CDR3 region has the DNA TGTGCCTGGAGCAGGACAGGGCATCAGCCCCAGCATTTT. Translation: CAWSRTGHQPQHF. V is TRBV30 and J is TRBJ1-5; TRBD1 matches at 8 bases. Germline CDR1 is GTSNPN and CDR2 is SVGIG (reference sequence). With 3 bases clipped from V and 5 bases from J, the junction kept 3 bases outside the gene matches. The CDR3 sequence is 13 residues long.

This clone occurred a few times. This chain connects TRBV11-2 to TRBJ2-7, with D tentatively TRBD2 (6 bases). The length of the CDR3 is 14 residues. Deletions cut 5 bases from V and 3 bases from J, with 14 bases between. Germline CDR1 and CDR2: SGHAT and FQNNGV. CDR3 coding DNA: TGTGCCAGCAGCCTAGGGCGGGGTGGCTACGAGCAGTACTTC. It translates to CASSLGRGGYEQYF.

This sequence joins TRBV5-1 and TRBJ2-7, with D unclear. Trimming took 0 bases from V and 0 from J, leaving 10 bases between them. This CDR3 comprises 15 residues. CDR1 and CDR2 (germline): SGHRS, YFSETQ. In DNA, the CDR3 is TGCGCCAGCAGCTTGGTTACAGCACGCTCCTACGAGCAGTACTTC. Protein sequence: CASSLVTARSYEQYF.

The rearrangement uses TRBV29-1 and TRBJ2-1; D unresolved. CDR1 and CDR2 (germline): SQVTM, ANQGSEA. There are 13 residues in the CDR3. Trimming removed 0 bases at V and 9 bases at J, with 12 bases between. Here the CDR3 reads CSVEDQIGGEQFF. CDR3 nucleotide sequence: TGCAGCGTTGAAGATCAAATCGGTGGTGAGCAGTTCTTC.

This clone was observed a few times. The rearrangement links TRBV27 to TRBJ2-3, with unresolved D. Germline CDR1 MNHEY, CDR2 SMNVEV (reference sequence). The CDR3 is made up of 13 amino acids. Trimming stripped 5 bases from V and 7 bases from J, with 13 bases between. The CDR3 DNA sequence: TGTGCCAGCAGTCCGTCTCGTAGTTATACGCAGTATTTT. Translating it yields CASSPSRSYTQYF.

The gene calls are TRBV6-5 and TRBJ2-1, with D maybe TRBD2 (5 bases). V dropped 6 bases and J dropped 6 bases, with 6 bases sitting between them. Germline-derived CDR1 and CDR2 are MNHEY and SVGAGI. The CDR3 has 11 residues. In DNA form, the CDR3 reads TGTGCCAGCAGCGGGATCAATGAGCAGTTCTTC. Its translation is CASSGINEQFF.

There are a few counts of this clone. The chain joins TRBV25-1 to TRBJ2-3; 8 bases align to TRBD1. The CDR3 is made up of 15 amino acids. Trimming removed 3 bases from V and 3 bases from J; junction bases left unmatched: 5. Germline V lookup: CDR1 MGHDK, CDR2 SYGVNS. CDR3 DNA: TGTGCCAGCAGTGAGGGGCAGGGGGCAACAGATACGCAGTATTTT. This sequence encodes CASSEGQGATDTQYF. Full variable domain (outside the CDR3, taken from reference TRBV25-1 and TRBJ2-3): EADIYQTPRYLVIGTGKKITLECSQTMGHDKMYWYQQDPGMELHLIHYSYGVNSTEKGDLSSESTVSRIRTEHFPLTLESARPSHTSQYLCASSEGQGATDTQYFGPGTRLTVL.

The gene calls are TRBV21-1 and TRBJ2-6; the table's D call of TRBD1 was not tested on the DNA. TRBV21-1 is described as a pseudogene. This CDR3 has 16 residues. CDR3 loop: CASYSDSPSGANVLTF. In DNA form, the CDR3 reads TGTGCCAGCTATTCGGACAGCCCCTCTGGGGCCAACGTCCTGACTTTC.

This clone occurred a few times. The chain has TRBV13 and TRBJ2-7; TRBD1 matches 7 bases. With 6 bases clipped from V and 0 bases from J, the junction kept 8 bases outside the gene matches. Germline V gene sequence: CDR1 PRHDT, CDR2 FYEKMQ (reference sequence). The CDR3 loop spans 15 amino acids. The CDR3 loop reads CASRPRGRSSYEQYF. As DNA, the CDR3 is TGTGCCAGCAGACCTAGGGGGCGAAGCTCCTACGAGCAGTACTTC.

In this sample, this clone turned up a few times. The chain employs TRBV4-2 and TRBJ1-4; D gene uncertain. V was trimmed by 0 bases and J by 5 bases, leaving 7 bases between them. Germline-derived CDR1 and CDR2 are LGHNA and YNFKEQ. CDR3 length: 14 amino acids. CDR3: CASSQDRLNEKLFF. The CDR3 bases are TGTGCCAGCAGCCAAGACCGGTTAAATGAAAAACTGTTTTTT.

The table lists this clone with a few counts. The chain is built from TRBV15 and TRBJ1-2, with D perhaps matching TRBD1 (5 bases). V lost 5 bases and J lost 0, with 13 bases in between. CDR3 length: 15 amino acids. The germline V gene encodes CDR1 LNHNV and CDR2 YYDKDF (reference sequence). CDR3 bases: TGTGCCACCAGCGTCCCCGGGGGACCTAACTATGGCTACACCTTC. The encoded protein is CATSVPGGPNYGYTF.

The chain is built from TRBV28 and TRBJ2-3, with TRBD2 matching 10 bases. The CDR3 consists of 16 residues. Germline V CDR1 and CDR2: MDHEN, SYDVKM. V lost 2 bases to trimming and J lost 5 bases; unmatched junction nucleotides: 7. The CDR3 spells CASSLIGLAARDTQYF. The CDR3 DNA reads as TGTGCCAGCAGTTTAATTGGACTAGCGGCTAGAGATACGCAGTATTTT.

This clone has only a few counts. J is TRBJ1-5 and V is TRBV30; a weak D match, TRBD1 (5 bases). The CDR3 consists of 15 residues. V lost 0 bases and J lost 4, with 13 bases in between. Germline loops: CDR1 GTSNPN, CDR2 SVGIG (reference sequence). The CDR3 sequence is CAWSVRGKGNQPQHF. The CDR3 DNA reads TGTGCCTGGAGTGTACGGGGGAAGGGGAATCAGCCCCAGCATTTT. Variable domain in full (rest from reference TRBV30 and TRBJ1-5): SQTIHQWPATLVQPVGSPLSLECTVEGTSNPNLYWYRQAAGRGLQLLFYSVGIGQISSEVPQNLSASRPQDRQFILSSKKLLLSDSGFYLCAWSVRGKGNQPQHFGDGTRLSIL.

Only a few counts were recorded for this clone. The chain has TRBV5-1 and TRBJ1-2, with D maybe TRBD1 (6 bases). The V end lost 2 bases, the J end lost 6 bases, and 8 bases lay between the germline ends. CDR1 and CDR2 from the germline V gene are SGHRS and YFSETQ. This CDR3 spans 12 amino acids. Written as DNA, the CDR3 is TGCGCCAGCAGCTTACAGGGTAATGGCTACACCTTC. Amino acid sequence: CASSLQGNGYTF.

This clone was seen more than once but under ten times. The chain joins TRBV5-1 to TRBJ2-4, with 9 bases lining up with TRBD1. The CDR3 consists of 19 residues. The ends lost 4 bases at V and 1 base at J; junction bases unmatched: 15. Germline CDR1 is SGHRS and CDR2 is YFSETQ. The CDR3 nucleotides are TGCGCCAGCAGCCCTCGGACAGGGGTGGATGGATTGGCCAAAAACATTCAGTACTTC. Encoded protein: CASSPRTGVDGLAKNIQYF.

This clone was detected only a few times. The gene calls are TRBV29-1 and TRBJ2-7; tentatively, D is TRBD1 (5 bases). The CDR3 covers 13 residues. Germline V gives CDR1 SQVTM, CDR2 ANQGSEA. Trimming stripped 4 bases from V and 2 bases from J, with 12 bases between. CDR3 amino acids: CSVGKGRTYEQYF. As DNA, the CDR3 is TGCAGCGTTGGAAAGGGGCGAACCTACGAGCAGTACTTC.

This clone was counted only a few times. The CDR3 DNA follows: TGTGCCAGCAGCTCGTCCGGGATCCTCAACGAGCAGTACTTC. This codes for CASSSSGILNEQYF. This chain uses TRBV7-2 with TRBJ2-7; D may be TRBD2 (5 bases). The germline CDR1 and CDR2 sequences are SGHTA and FQGNSA. V lost 4 bases, J lost 5 bases, and 15 bases lay in between. This CDR3 has 14 amino acids.

The chain has TRBV9 and TRBJ2-6; 10 nucleotides line up with TRBD1. V was pared by 3 bases and J by 0 bases, with 0 bases of the junction left unmatched. Germline V CDR1 and CDR2: SGDLS, YYNGEE. The CDR3 is 16 residues long. In DNA, the CDR3 is TGTGCCAGCAGCGGGGACAGGGGCTCTGGGGCCAACGTCCTGACTTTC. Its translation: CASSGDRGSGANVLTF. The entire variable domain, with the rest obtained from reference TRBV9 and TRBJ2-6, is as follows: DSGVTQTPKHLITATGQRVTLRCSPRSGDLSVYWYQQSLDQGLQFLIQYYNGEERAKGNILERFSAQQFPDLHSELNLSSLELGDSALYFCASSGDRGSGANVLTFGAGSRLTVL.

The chain is built from TRBV5-1 and TRBJ2-7; 10 bases are shared with TRBD2. Per the germline V gene, CDR1 is SGHRS and CDR2 is YFSETQ. The CDR3 runs 16 residues. V dropped 0 bases and J dropped 3; count of bases not matched to a gene: 6. As DNA, the CDR3 is TGCGCCAGCAGCTTGGCGGGGGGGACTAGCGTCTACGAGCAGTACTTC. Translated, it gives CASSLAGGTSVYEQYF.

V usage is TRBV27 and J usage is TRBJ2-3; maybe TRBD2 (6 bases). Germline CDR1 reads MNHEY; CDR2 reads SMNVEV (reference sequence). This CDR3 spans 13 amino acids. V shed 4 bases and J shed 7 bases, with 12 bases lying between them. The CDR3: CASSSGRRNTQYF. CDR3 sequence (DNA): TGTGCCAGCAGTTCCGGGAGACGGAATACGCAGTATTTT.

The rearrangement links TRBV29-1 to TRBJ2-7; D uncertain. CDR3 length: 13 residues. Trimming removed 4 bases at V and 0 bases at J, with 10 bases between. From germline, CDR1 is SQVTM and CDR2 ANQGSEA. The chain's CDR3 is CSVAHLSSYEQYF. Written as DNA, the CDR3 is TGCAGCGTTGCCCACCTGAGCTCCTACGAGCAGTACTTC.

The rearrangement links TRBV28 to TRBJ2-2, with 7 bases fitting TRBD2. In germline, CDR1 is MDHEN, CDR2 SYDVKM. The V segment lost 6 bases and the J segment 6 bases; nucleotides outside the gene matches: 7. The CDR3 sequence is 14 residues long. CDR3 coding DNA: TGTGCCAGCAGCTCTCGGGGGGTTGCCGGGGAGCTGTTTTTT. This sequence encodes CASSSRGVAGELFF.